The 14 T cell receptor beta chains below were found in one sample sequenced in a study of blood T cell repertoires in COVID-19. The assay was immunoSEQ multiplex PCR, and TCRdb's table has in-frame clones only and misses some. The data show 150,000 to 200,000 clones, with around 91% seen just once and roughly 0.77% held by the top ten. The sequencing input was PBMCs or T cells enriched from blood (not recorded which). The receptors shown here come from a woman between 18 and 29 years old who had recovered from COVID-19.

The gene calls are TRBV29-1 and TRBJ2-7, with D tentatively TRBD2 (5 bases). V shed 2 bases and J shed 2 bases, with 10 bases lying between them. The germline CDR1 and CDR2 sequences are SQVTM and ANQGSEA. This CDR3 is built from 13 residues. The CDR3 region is CSVEPGYTYEQYF. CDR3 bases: TGCAGCGTTGAACCGGGATACACCTACGAGCAGTACTTC.

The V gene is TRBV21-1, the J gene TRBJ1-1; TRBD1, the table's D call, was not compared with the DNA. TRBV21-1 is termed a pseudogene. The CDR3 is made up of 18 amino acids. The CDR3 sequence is CASSKNGGTGEMNTEAFF. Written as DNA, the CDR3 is TGTGCCAGCAGCAAAAATGGGGGGACAGGGGAGATGAACACTGAAGCTTTCTTT.

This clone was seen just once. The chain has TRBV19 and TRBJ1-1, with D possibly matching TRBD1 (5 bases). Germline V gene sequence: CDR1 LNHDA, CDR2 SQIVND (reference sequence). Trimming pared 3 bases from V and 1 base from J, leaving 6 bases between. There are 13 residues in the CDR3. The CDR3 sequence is CASSIRGNTEAFF. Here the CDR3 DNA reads TGTGCCAGTAGTATTAGGGGGAACACTGAAGCTTTCTTT.

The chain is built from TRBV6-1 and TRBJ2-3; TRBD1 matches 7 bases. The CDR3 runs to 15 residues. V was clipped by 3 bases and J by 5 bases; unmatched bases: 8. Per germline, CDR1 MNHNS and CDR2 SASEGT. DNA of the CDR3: TGTGCCAGCAGTGACCAACAGGGGACCGGAGATACGCAGTATTTT. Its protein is CASSDQQGTGDTQYF.

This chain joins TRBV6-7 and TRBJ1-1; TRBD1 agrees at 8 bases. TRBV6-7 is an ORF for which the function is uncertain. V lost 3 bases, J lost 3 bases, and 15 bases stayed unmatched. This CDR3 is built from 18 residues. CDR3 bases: TGTGCCAGCAGTTATGATTTTGCAGGGGGCCAACCGTACACTGAAGCTTTCTTT. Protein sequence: CASSYDFAGGQPYTEAFF.

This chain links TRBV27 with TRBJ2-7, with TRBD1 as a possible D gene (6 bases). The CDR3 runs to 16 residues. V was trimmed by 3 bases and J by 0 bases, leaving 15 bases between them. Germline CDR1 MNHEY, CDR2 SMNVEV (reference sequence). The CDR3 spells CASSFSDRFSSYEQYF. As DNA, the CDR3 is TGTGCCAGCAGTTTCTCGGACAGATTTAGCTCCTACGAGCAGTACTTC.

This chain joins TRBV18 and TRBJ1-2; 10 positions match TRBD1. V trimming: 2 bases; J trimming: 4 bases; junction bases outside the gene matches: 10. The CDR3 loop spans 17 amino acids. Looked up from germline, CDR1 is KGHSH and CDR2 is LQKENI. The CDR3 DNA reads TGTGCCAGCTCACCATCTTCCGGGACAGGGGCGGCCTATGGCTACACCTTC. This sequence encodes CASSPSSGTGAAYGYTF.

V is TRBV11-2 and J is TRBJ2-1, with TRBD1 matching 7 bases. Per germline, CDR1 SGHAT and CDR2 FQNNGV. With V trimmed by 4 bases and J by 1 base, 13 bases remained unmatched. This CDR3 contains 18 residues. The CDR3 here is CASSSTGKEGDSYNEQFF. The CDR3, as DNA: TGTGCCAGCAGCTCGACAGGGAAGGAAGGGGATTCCTACAATGAGCAGTTCTTC.

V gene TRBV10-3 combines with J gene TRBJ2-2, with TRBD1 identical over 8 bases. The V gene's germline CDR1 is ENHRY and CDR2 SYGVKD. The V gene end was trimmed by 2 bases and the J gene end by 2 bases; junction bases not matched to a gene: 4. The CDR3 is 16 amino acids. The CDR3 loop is CAISERQGRNTGELFF. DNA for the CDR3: TGTGCCATCAGTGAGAGACAGGGGCGAAACACCGGGGAGCTGTTTTTT.

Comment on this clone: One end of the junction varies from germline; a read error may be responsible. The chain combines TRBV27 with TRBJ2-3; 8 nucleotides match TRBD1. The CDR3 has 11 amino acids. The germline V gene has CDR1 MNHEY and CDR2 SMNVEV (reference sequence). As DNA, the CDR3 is TGTGCCACCAAAGGGGACAGGAGCCGCGTTTTT. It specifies CATKGDRSRVF.

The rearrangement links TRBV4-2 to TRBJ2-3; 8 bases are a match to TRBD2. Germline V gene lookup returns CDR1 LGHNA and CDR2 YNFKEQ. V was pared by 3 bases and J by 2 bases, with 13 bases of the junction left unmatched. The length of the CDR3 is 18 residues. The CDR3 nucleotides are TGTGCCAGCAGCCAGTCTACAGAAGCGGGGGCATACACAGATACGCAGTATTTT. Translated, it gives CASSQSTEAGAYTDTQYF.

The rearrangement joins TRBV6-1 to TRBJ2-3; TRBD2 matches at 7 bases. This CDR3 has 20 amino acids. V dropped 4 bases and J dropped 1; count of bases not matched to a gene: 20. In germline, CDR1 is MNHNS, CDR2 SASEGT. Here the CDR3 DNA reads TGTGCCAGCAGTGCCCGTTATCCCGGGACTACCAGACTAGGCACAGATACGCAGTATTTT. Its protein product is CASSARYPGTTRLGTDTQYF.

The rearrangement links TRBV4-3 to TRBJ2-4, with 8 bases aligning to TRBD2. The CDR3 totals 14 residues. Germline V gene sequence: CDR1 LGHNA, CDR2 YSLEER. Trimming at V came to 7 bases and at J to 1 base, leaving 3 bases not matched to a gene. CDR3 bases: TGCGCCAGCACAAGGACTAGCGCCAAAAACATTCAGTACTTC. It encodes CASTRTSAKNIQYF.

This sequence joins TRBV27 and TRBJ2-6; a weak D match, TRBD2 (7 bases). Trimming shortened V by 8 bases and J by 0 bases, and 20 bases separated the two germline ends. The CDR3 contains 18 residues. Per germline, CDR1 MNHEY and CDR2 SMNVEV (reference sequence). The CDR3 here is CASAAWGGPLSGANVLTF. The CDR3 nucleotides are TGTGCCAGCGCCGCCTGGGGGGGGCCACTCTCTGGGGCCAACGTCCTGACTTTC.